This T cell receptor beta chain derives from a study of blood T cell repertoires in COVID-19. Whole-study context: Researchers got acute and convalescent COVID-19 samples from the United States, Italy and Spain. In each case, the material was cDNA or gDNA derived from T cells, B-cell-depleted T cells, or PBMCs.

Per germline, CDR1 SGHRS and CDR2 YFSETQ. The V and J ends lost 0 bases and 3 bases, in that order; junction bases with no gene match: 10. This CDR3 is built from 18 residues. In the original analysis: Cell counts per sample came from amplifying reference gene primers. Generated by immunoSEQ multiplex PCR, the TCRdb table keeps only in-frame clones and is missing some. D and trimming were read from the DNA, whereas the V and J calls and clone size are those reported in that table. This table holds 90,000 to 130,000 clones, roughly four fifths found once. The chain couples TRBV5-1 to TRBJ2-7; 12 nucleotides line up with TRBD2. The clonotype comes from a woman aged 55-69 years with acute or convalescent COVID-19. The material sequenced was peripheral blood. The chain's CDR3 is CASSLDASGGAVNYEQYF. Here the CDR3 DNA reads TGCGCCAGCAGCTTGGACGCTAGCGGGGGGGCGGTAAACTACGAGCAGTACTTC.